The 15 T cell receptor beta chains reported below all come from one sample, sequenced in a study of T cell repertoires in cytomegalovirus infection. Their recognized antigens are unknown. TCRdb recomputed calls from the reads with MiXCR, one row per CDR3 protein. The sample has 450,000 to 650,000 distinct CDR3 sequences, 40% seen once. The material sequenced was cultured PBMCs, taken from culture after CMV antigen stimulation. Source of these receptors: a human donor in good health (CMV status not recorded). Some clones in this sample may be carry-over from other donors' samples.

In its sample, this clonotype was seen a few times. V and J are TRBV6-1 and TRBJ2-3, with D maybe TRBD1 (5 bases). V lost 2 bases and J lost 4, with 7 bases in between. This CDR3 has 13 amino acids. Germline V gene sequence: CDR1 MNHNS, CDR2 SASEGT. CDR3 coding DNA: TGTGCCAGCAGTGAACTCAGGGCAGATACGCAGTATTTT. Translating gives CASSELRADTQYF.

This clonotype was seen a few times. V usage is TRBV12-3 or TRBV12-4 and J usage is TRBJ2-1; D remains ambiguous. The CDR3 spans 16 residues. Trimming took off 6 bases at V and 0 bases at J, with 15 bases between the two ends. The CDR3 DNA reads TGTGCCAGCAGAGAGTGGGGTTCCAGCTCCTACAATGAGCAGTTCTTC. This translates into CASREWGSSSYNEQFF.

The CDR3 bases are TGTGCCAGCAGCTTAGTCCGGGGGGACGAGCAGTACTTC. It yields the protein CASSLVRGDEQYF. The chain couples TRBV7-6 to TRBJ2-7; 7 nucleotides align to TRBD2. The CDR3 runs to 13 residues. CDR1 and CDR2 from the germline V gene are SGHVS and FNYEAQ. With V trimmed by 1 base and J by 5 bases, 2 bases remained unmatched. Supplemented by reference TRBV7-6 and TRBJ2-7, the full variable domain reads GAGVSQSPRYKVTKRGQDVALRCDPISGHVSLYWYRQALGQGPEFLTYFNYEAQQDKSGLPNDRFSAERPEGSISTLTIQRTEQRDSAMYRCASSLVRGDEQYFGPGTRLTVT.

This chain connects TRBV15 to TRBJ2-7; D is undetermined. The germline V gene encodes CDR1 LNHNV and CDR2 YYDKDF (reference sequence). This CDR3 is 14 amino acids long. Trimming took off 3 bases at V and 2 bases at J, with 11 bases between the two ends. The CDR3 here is CATSSPSLTYEQYF. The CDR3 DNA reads TGTGCCACCAGCAGTCCCAGTCTGACCTACGAGCAGTACTTC.

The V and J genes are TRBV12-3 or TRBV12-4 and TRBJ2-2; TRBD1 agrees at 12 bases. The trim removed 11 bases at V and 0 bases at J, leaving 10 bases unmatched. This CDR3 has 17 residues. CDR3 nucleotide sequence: TGTGCCGTCCCGAGGGGACAGGGGGCTGCGAACACCGGGGAGCTGTTTTTT. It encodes CAVPRGQGAANTGELFF.

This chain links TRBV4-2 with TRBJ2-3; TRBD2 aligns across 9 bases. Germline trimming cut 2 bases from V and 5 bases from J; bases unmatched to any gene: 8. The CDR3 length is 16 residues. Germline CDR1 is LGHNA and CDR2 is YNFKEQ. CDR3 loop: CASSQPSGKKRDTQYF. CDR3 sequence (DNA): TGTGCCAGCAGCCAACCTAGCGGGAAAAAGCGAGATACGCAGTATTTT.

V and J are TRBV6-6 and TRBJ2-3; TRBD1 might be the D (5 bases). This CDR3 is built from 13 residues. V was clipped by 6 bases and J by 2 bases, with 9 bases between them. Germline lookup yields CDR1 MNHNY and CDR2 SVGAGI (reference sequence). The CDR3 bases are TGTGCCAGCAGGTCGGACAACACAGATACGCAGTATTTT. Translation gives CASRSDNTDTQYF.

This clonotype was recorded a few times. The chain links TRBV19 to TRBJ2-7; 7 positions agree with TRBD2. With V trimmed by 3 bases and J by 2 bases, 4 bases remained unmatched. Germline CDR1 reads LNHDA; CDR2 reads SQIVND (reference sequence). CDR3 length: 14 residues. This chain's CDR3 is CASSISGLTYEQYF. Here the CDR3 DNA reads TGTGCCAGTAGTATTTCGGGACTAACCTACGAGCAGTACTTC.

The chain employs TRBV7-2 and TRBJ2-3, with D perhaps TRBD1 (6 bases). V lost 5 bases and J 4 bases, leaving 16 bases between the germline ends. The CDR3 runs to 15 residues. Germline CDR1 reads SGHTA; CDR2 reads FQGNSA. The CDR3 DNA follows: TGTGCCAGCAGCCCCTCTGGGGGCCATCCAGATACGCAGTATTTT. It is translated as CASSPSGGHPDTQYF.

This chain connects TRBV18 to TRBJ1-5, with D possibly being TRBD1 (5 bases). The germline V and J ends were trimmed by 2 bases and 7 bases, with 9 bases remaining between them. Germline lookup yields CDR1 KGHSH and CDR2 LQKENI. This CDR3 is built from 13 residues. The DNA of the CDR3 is TGTGCCAGCTCACCAATGGGGGGACAGCCCCAGCATTTT. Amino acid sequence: CASSPMGGQPQHF.

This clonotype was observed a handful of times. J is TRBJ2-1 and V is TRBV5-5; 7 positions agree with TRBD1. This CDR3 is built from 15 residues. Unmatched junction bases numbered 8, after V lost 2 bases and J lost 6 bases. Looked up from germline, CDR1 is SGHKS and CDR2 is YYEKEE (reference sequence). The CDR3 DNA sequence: TGTGCCAGCAGCTTCTGGGCTTCAGGGGGCAATGAGCAGTTCTTC. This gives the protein CASSFWASGGNEQFF.

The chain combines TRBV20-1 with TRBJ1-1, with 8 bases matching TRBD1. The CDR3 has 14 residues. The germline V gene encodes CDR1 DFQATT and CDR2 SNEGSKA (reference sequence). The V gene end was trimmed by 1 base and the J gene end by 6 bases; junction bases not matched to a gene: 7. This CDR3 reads CSARVVQGVSEAFF. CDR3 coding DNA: TGCAGTGCTAGAGTAGTACAGGGGGTCTCTGAAGCTTTCTTT.

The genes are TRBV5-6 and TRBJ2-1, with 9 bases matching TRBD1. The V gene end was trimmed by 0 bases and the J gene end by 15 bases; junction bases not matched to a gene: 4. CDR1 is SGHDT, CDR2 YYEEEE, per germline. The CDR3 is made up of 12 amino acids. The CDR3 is CASSLAGTGTFF. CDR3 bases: TGTGCCAGCAGCTTGGCTGGGACAGGGACGTTCTTC.

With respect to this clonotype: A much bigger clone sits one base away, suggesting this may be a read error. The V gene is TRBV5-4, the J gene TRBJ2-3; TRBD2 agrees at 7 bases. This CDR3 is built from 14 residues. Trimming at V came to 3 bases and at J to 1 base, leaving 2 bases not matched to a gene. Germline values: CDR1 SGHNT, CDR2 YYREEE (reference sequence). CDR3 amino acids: CASSSGLRTDTQYF. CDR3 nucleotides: TGTGCCAGCAGCTCGGGACTACGCACAGATACGCAGTATTTT.

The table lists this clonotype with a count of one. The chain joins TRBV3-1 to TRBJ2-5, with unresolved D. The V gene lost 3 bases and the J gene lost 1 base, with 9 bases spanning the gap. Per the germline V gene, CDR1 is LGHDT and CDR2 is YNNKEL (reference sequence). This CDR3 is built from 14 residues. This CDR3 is CASSQIGTQETQYF. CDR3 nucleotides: TGTGCCAGCAGCCAGATTGGCACCCAAGAGACCCAGTACTTC.